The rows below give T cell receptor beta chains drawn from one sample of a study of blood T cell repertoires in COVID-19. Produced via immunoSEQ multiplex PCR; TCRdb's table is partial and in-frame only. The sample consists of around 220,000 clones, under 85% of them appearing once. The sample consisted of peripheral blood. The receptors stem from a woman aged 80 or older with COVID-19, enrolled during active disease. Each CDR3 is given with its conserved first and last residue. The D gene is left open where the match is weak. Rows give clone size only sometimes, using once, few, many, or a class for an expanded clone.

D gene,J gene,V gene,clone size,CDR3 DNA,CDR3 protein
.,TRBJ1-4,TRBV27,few,TGTGCCAGCACTATGCGGGCAGGCGCGAATGAAAAACTGTTTTTT,CASTMRAGANEKLFF
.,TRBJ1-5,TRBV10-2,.,TGCGCCAGCACACCCGGGAACCTGGGGGGGCCCCAGCATTTT,CASTPGNLGGPQHF
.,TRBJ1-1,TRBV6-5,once,TGTGCCAGCAGTTACTCACCGACAGACGATAACACTGAAGCTTTCTTT,CASSYSPTDDNTEAFF
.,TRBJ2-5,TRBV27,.,TGTGCCAGCAGGGGGACATCCCAAGAGACCCAGTACTTC,CASRGTSQETQYF
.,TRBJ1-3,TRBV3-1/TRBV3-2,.,TGTGCCAGCAGCCCAATGCGGGCGGGGCCTGGAAACACCATATATTTT,CASSPMRAGPGNTIYF
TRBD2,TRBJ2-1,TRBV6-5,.,TGTGCCAGCAGTTACTCTTCGGGGGGGATAGGTGAGCAGTTCTTC,CASSYSSGGIGEQFF
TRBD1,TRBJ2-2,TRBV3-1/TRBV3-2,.,TGTGCCAGCAGCCAACGGGACAGCACCGGGGAGCTGTTTTTT,CASSQRDSTGELFF
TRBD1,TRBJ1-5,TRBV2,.,TGTGCCAGCAGGAAGGACAGGGGGGCCCAGCATTTT,CASRKDRGAQHF
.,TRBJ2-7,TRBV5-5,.,TGTGCCAGCAGCTTGGCCGCCACTTCCTACGAGCAGTACTTC,CASSLAATSYEQYF
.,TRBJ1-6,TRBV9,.,TGTGCCAGCAGCCCCAGGGGCTCCAATAATTCACCCCTCCACTTT,CASSPRGSNNSPLHF
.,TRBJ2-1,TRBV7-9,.,TGTGCCAGCAGCTTATCCTCCTGGACAGCGACTAATGAGCAGTTCTTC,CASSLSSWTATNEQFF
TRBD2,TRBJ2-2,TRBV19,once,TGTGCCAGTAGGGGACTAGCGGACACCGGGGAGCTGTTTTTT,CASRGLADTGELFF
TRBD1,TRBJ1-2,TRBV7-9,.,TGTGCCAGCAGCTTGGCCGGGACAGGGGGTAACGGCTACACCTTC,CASSLAGTGGNGYTF
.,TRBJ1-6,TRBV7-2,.,TGTGCCAGCAGAACACAGCCCTATTCACCCCTCCACTTT,CASRTQPYSPLHF
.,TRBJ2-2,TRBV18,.,TGTGCTGGGAGACCGGTCGGGACCGGGGAGCTGTTTTTT,CAGRPVGTGELFF
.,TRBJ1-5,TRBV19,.,TGTGCCAGTAGTATTGGGGGGGTATTCAATCAGCCCCAGCATTTT,CASSIGGVFNQPQHF
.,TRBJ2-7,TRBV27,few,TGTGCCAGCAGTTTTGACGGGGGGCGCTACGAGCAGTACTTC,CASSFDGGRYEQYF
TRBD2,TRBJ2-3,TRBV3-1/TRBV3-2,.,TGTGCCAGCAGCCACCGGACTAGCGGGAAAGGGGCAGATACGCAGTATTTT,CASSHRTSGKGADTQYF
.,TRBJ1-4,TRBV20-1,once,TGCAGTGCTAGTTTGATCGTTCCGGCTAGGGGGAATGAAAAACTGTTTTTT,CSASLIVPARGNEKLFF
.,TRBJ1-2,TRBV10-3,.,TGTGCCATCAGTGATGGGGGGGCGCGCAACTATGGCTACACCTTC,CAISDGGARNYGYTF
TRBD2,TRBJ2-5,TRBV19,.,TGTGCCAGTAGTATAGCACGGGGGAGGGAAGAGACCCAGTACTTC,CASSIARGREETQYF